The 18 T cell receptor beta chains listed next were all sequenced from one sample in a study of blood T cell repertoires in COVID-19. Generated by immunoSEQ multiplex PCR, the TCRdb table keeps only in-frame clones and is missing some. Among roughly 190,000 clones listed, approximately 90% were seen once. Sequences were obtained from PBMCs or T cells enriched from blood (not recorded which). The receptor set was obtained from a young woman who had recovered from COVID-19.

This clone was picked up one time. V gene TRBV3-1 (or the pseudogene TRBV3-2) combines with J gene TRBJ1-2, with 8 bases aligning to TRBD1. Germline V gene data show CDR1 as LGHDT and CDR2 as YNNKEL (reference sequence). The CDR3 loop spans 13 amino acids. Trimming removed 6 bases from V and 8 bases from J; junction bases left unmatched: 8. The CDR3 spells CASSYDRGGGYTF. The CDR3 DNA is TGTGCCAGCAGTTACGACAGGGGAGGAGGCTACACCTTC.

This clone turned up a few times. The chain carries TRBV19 and TRBJ1-5, with D perhaps TRBD1 (6 bases). The CDR3 is made up of 17 amino acids. Trimming took off 1 base at V and 5 bases at J, with 18 bases between the two ends. Germline loops: CDR1 LNHDA, CDR2 SQIVND (reference sequence). CDR3 protein: CASSIGIKGTKDQPQHF. Here the CDR3 DNA reads TGTGCCAGTAGTATAGGTATTAAAGGGACAAAGGATCAGCCCCAGCATTTT.

The chain uses TRBV11-1 and TRBJ1-2; TRBD1 matches 9 bases. V shed 3 bases and J 8 bases; nucleotides not matched to a gene: 7. Germline values: CDR1 SGHAT, CDR2 FQDESV (reference sequence). The CDR3 contains 14 residues. In DNA, the CDR3 is TGTGCCAGCAGCTTTACGGGACAGGGCTTCGGCTACACCTTC. It yields the protein CASSFTGQGFGYTF.

The chain links TRBV7-2 to TRBJ2-5, with 7 bases matching TRBD1. The V gene end was trimmed by 5 bases and the J gene end by 4 bases; junction bases not matched to a gene: 7. This CDR3 has 14 amino acids. The germline V gene encodes CDR1 SGHTA and CDR2 FQGNSA. The CDR3 spells CASSPWAGGETQYF. CDR3 nucleotides: TGTGCCAGCAGCCCTTGGGCAGGGGGAGAGACCCAGTACTTC.

This rearrangement joins TRBV30 to TRBJ1-2; D is perhaps TRBD1 (6 bases). The CDR3 consists of 13 residues. The V and J ends lost 4 bases and 5 bases respectively, with 14 bases between them. Germline V gives CDR1 GTSNPN, CDR2 SVGIG (reference sequence). CDR3 region: CAWTTVRGYGYTF. The CDR3 DNA follows: TGTGCCTGGACTACGGTGAGGGGGTATGGCTACACCTTC.

This chain connects TRBV5-6 to TRBJ1-4; D is possibly TRBD1 (6 bases). This CDR3 is 15 amino acids long. Looked up from germline, CDR1 is SGHDT and CDR2 is YYEEEE. V shed 3 bases and J shed 6 bases, with 15 bases lying between them. The CDR3 sequence: CASSYETGSHEKLFF. The DNA of the CDR3 is TGTGCCAGCAGCTACGAGACAGGATCACATGAAAAACTGTTTTTT.

V is TRBV7-9 and J is TRBJ2-2; the match to TRBD1 covers 9 bases. Losses at the gene ends were 3 bases for V and 1 base for J; bases not matched to a gene: 3. Germline CDR1 is SEHNR and CDR2 is FQNEAQ (reference sequence). The CDR3 covers 16 residues. The CDR3 region has the DNA TGTGCCAGCAGCTTGTGGGACAGGGAGAACACCGGGGAGCTGTTTTTT. It translates to CASSLWDRENTGELFF.

The J gene is TRBJ1-1, the V gene TRBV19; D uncertain. CDR1 is LNHDA and CDR2 is SQIVND in the germline V gene (reference sequence). CDR3 length: 17 residues. V lost 0 bases, J lost 0 bases, and 14 bases lay in between. CDR3 sequence reads: CASSIDSPGSLNTEAFF. CDR3 coding DNA: TGTGCCAGTAGTATAGATTCCCCCGGTTCTTTGAACACTGAAGCTTTCTTT.

The chain combines TRBV5-5 with TRBJ2-5; 9 bases are shared with TRBD2. The CDR3 sequence is 14 residues long. Trimming took 4 bases from V and 4 from J; bases not matched to a gene: 5. The V gene's germline CDR1 is SGHKS and CDR2 YYEKEE (reference sequence). CDR3 bases: TGTGCCAGCAGCGTTAGCGGGGGCGGAGAGACCCAGTACTTC. Translating gives CASSVSGGGETQYF.

This clone was seen a single time. V is TRBV11-3 and J is TRBJ1-1; maybe TRBD1 (5 bases). CDR1 and CDR2 from the germline V gene are SGHNT and YENEEA. This CDR3 comprises 16 residues. V lost 4 bases and J 5 bases, leaving 20 bases between the germline ends. As DNA, the CDR3 is TGTGCCAGCAGCTACGTGGTGGGGGGAAAGAGGACTGAAGCTTTCTTT. Amino acids: CASSYVVGGKRTEAFF.

The chain links TRBV9 to TRBJ1-1; D gene ambiguous. The V and J ends lost 3 bases and 6 bases respectively, with 15 bases between them. This CDR3 spans 14 amino acids. CDR1 is SGDLS, CDR2 YYNGEE, per germline. The CDR3 loop reads CASSATNGMAEAFF. The CDR3 DNA is TGTGCCAGCAGCGCGACAAACGGTATGGCTGAAGCTTTCTTT. Together with reference TRBV9 and TRBJ1-1, the CDR3 gives the full variable domain: DSGVTQTPKHLITATGQRVTLRCSPRSGDLSVYWYQQSLDQGLQFLIQYYNGEERAKGNILERFSAQQFPDLHSELNLSSLELGDSALYFCASSATNGMAEAFFGQGTRLTVV.

The rearrangement joins TRBV9 to TRBJ2-3; 9 bases map to TRBD2. The CDR3 has 15 amino acids. Losses at the gene ends were 4 bases for V and 4 bases for J; bases not matched to a gene: 7. Looked up from germline, CDR1 is SGDLS and CDR2 is YYNGEE. This CDR3 reads CASSLQGLAADTQYF. The CDR3 DNA is TGTGCCAGCAGCCTCCAGGGACTAGCTGCAGATACGCAGTATTTT.

This chain uses TRBV18 with TRBJ1-6; 9 bases align to TRBD1. The J segment lost 6 bases and the V segment lost 1 base, leaving 4 bases of the junction unmatched. Per the germline V gene, CDR1 is KGHSH and CDR2 is LQKENI. The CDR3 spans 16 residues. The CDR3 sequence is CASSPLPGQGNSPLHF. The CDR3 nucleotides read TGTGCCAGCTCACCACTTCCGGGACAGGGTAATTCACCCCTCCACTTT. The variable domain in full, completed from reference TRBV18 and TRBJ1-6, reads NAGVMQNPRHLVRRRGQEARLRCSPMKGHSHVYWYRQLPEEGLKFMVYLQKENIIDESGMPKERFSAEFPKEGPSILRIQQVVRGDSAAYFCASSPLPGQGNSPLHFGNGTRLTVT.

The chain couples TRBV15 to TRBJ1-2; a weak D match, TRBD1 (6 bases). From germline, CDR1 is LNHNV and CDR2 YYDKDF (reference sequence). V was pared by 0 bases and J by 7 bases, with 12 bases between. The CDR3 contains 14 residues. The CDR3 nucleotides are TGTGCCACCAGCAGAGACACAGGGAATTCTGGCTACACCTTC. This encodes CATSRDTGNSGYTF. The full variable domain, completed using reference TRBV15 and TRBJ1-2, is DAMVIQNPRYQVTQFGKPVTLSCSQTLNHNVMYWYQQKSSQAPKLLFHYYDKDFNNEADTPDNFQSRRPNTSFCFLDIRSPGLGDTAMYLCATSRDTGNSGYTFGSGTRLTVV.

The chain couples TRBV11-2 to TRBJ1-2, with D tentatively TRBD1 (6 bases). V lost 5 bases and J 4 bases, leaving 17 bases between the germline ends. The germline CDR1 and CDR2 sequences are SGHAT and FQNNGV. This CDR3 spans 15 amino acids. This CDR3 is CASSPGAGAVYGYTF. In nucleotides, the CDR3 is TGTGCCAGCAGCCCTGGGGCGGGGGCGGTCTATGGCTACACCTTC.

V usage is TRBV6-5 and J usage is TRBJ1-2; 7 positions match TRBD1. Germline-derived CDR1 and CDR2 are MNHEY and SVGAGI. This CDR3 is 14 amino acids long. J lost 7 bases, V lost 2 bases, and 7 bases had no gene match. The CDR3 spells CASSYDRATSGYTF. Here the CDR3 DNA reads TGTGCCAGCAGTTACGACAGGGCGACCAGTGGCTACACCTTC.

The gene calls are TRBV18 and TRBJ1-1, with 7 bases lining up with TRBD1. From germline, CDR1 is KGHSH and CDR2 LQKENI. The CDR3 has 14 residues. Unmatched junction bases numbered 3, after V lost 3 bases and J lost 2 bases. The CDR3 loop is CASSPGTANTEAFF. Written as DNA, the CDR3 is TGTGCCAGCTCACCTGGGACAGCCAACACTGAAGCTTTCTTT.

This rearrangement joins TRBV19 to TRBJ1-1, with 7 bases lining up with TRBD1. Germline V gene data show CDR1 as LNHDA and CDR2 as SQIVND (reference sequence). The V segment lost 5 bases and the J segment 3 bases; nucleotides outside the gene matches: 12. This CDR3 region has 16 residues. The CDR3 nucleotides are TGTGCCAGTAGTTCTTCCTTTTTTACAGGGGACACTGAAGCTTTCTTT. Translation: CASSSSFFTGDTEAFF.